Below, one TCR beta chain is given with its context. Per the study methods: For nucleated cells, counts were estimated from reference gene primer amplification. Here immunoSEQ multiplex PCR was the method, and the copy in TCRdb shows in-frame clones only, minus some. V and J calls and clone size come straight from that table; D and trimming were deduced from the DNA. The data show 200,000 to 250,000 clones, approximately 87% seen once. This sample was taken from a study of blood T cell repertoires in COVID-19. Overall study context: Italy, Spain and the United States were the sources of the convalescent and acute COVID-19 samples. PBMCs, B-cell-depleted T cells, or T cells provided the cDNA or gDNA that made up the material.

Sequenced material: peripheral blood. The sequence was collected from a man aged 55 to 70 with acute or convalescent COVID-19.

CDR3 sequence reads: CASRPLSGDSPLHF. CDR3 nucleotides: TGTGCCAGCAGACCCCTCTCCGGGGATTCACCCCTCCACTTT. The chain is built from TRBV6-6 and TRBJ1-6; D gene unclear. The CDR3 is 14 amino acids. The ends were cut back, 6 bases at V and 8 bases at J, with 14 bases in the middle. Germline CDR1 and CDR2: MNHNY and SVGAGI (reference sequence).